This entry lists 27 T cell receptor beta chains sequenced from one sample in a study of shared clonotypes between healthy human individuals. Sequencing was performed with immunoSEQ multiplex PCR; in TCRdb, only in-frame clones are kept and a portion is missing. Of under 1,900,000 clones in the sample, about 98.5% were seen once. Material for sequencing was naive CD4+ T cells sorted from blood. Regarding subset: CD45RA+ positively selected. Receptor source: a man younger than 40 in good health.

V gene TRBV5-1 combines with J gene TRBJ2-3, with 13 bases that match TRBD2. Germline-derived CDR1 and CDR2 are SGHRS and YFSETQ. V lost 4 bases to trimming and J lost 4 bases; unmatched junction nucleotides: 12. There are 18 residues in the CDR3. The CDR3 DNA reads TGCGCCAGCAGCCCAGGACTAGCGGGAGTCGGGGGGCCAGATACGCAGTATTTT. It codes for CASSPGLAGVGGPDTQYF.

This clone was detected only once. The chain employs TRBV10-2 and TRBJ2-7, with a possible D match to TRBD1 (5 bases). Germline V gives CDR1 WSHSY, CDR2 SAAADI. CDR3 length: 16 amino acids. The V end was cut by 2 bases, the J end by 4 bases, with 18 bases between. The CDR3 nucleotides read TGCGCCAGCAGTGAGCGAGTTCAGACAGTGGTTTACGAGCAGTACTTC. Translation gives CASSERVQTVVYEQYF.

This clone was observed once. The V gene is TRBV6-5, the J gene TRBJ2-3, with D possibly matching TRBD2 (6 bases). Trimming took 0 bases from V and 1 from J, leaving 11 bases between them. The CDR3 is 16 residues long. From germline, CDR1 is MNHEY and CDR2 SVGAGI. The CDR3 DNA sequence: TGTGCCAGCAGTTACTCGATGGGGGGAGGCACAGATACGCAGTATTTT. This codes for CASSYSMGGGTDTQYF.

The chain is built from TRBV10-1 and TRBJ2-7; the D gene is possibly TRBD2 (6 bases). The CDR3 extends over 15 amino acids. V was cut by 0 bases and J by 7 bases, with 16 bases left in between. Germline V gene lookup returns CDR1 WNHNN and CDR2 SYGVQD (reference sequence). The CDR3 is CASSESAGGLSEQYF. The CDR3 coding sequence is TGCGCCAGCAGTGAGTCGGCAGGAGGGCTTTCGGAGCAGTACTTC.

As regards this clone: Other DNA sequences in the same sample also yield this CDR3. The chain is built from TRBV5-1 and TRBJ2-5, with D maybe TRBD2 (6 bases). CDR1 is SGHRS and CDR2 is YFSETQ in the germline V gene. The CDR3 sequence is 14 residues long. The V gene lost 3 bases and the J gene lost 2 bases, with 11 bases spanning the gap. CDR3 DNA: TGCGCCAGCAGCTCGGGACTGACTCAAGAGACCCAGTACTTC. Its translation is CASSSGLTQETQYF.

This clone was recorded once. The chain combines TRBV28 with TRBJ2-1, with 12 bases matching TRBD2. The J segment lost 9 bases and the V segment lost 4 bases, leaving 7 bases of the junction unmatched. CDR1 is MDHEN, CDR2 SYDVKM, per germline. The CDR3 contains 15 residues. The CDR3 region has the DNA TGTGCCAGCAGTTCCCGACTAGCGGGAGAGGGTGAGCAGTTCTTC. Translating gives CASSSRLAGEGEQFF.

The chain combines TRBV7-3 with TRBJ2-7, with 9 bases fitting TRBD2. This CDR3 contains 16 residues. J gave up 0 bases and V 1 base, and 4 bases lay outside the gene matches. Germline V gene data show CDR1 as SGHTA and CDR2 as FQGTGA. This chain's CDR3 is CASSLSRTSVSYEQYF. The CDR3 nucleotides are TGTGCCAGCAGCTTAAGTCGGACTAGCGTCTCCTACGAGCAGTACTTC.

The chain has TRBV11-1 and TRBJ2-3; D perhaps matches TRBD1 (7 bases). V gave up 4 bases and J gave up 5 bases, with 10 bases separating them. The germline gives CDR1 SGHAT, CDR2 FQDESV (reference sequence). The CDR3 totals 13 residues. This chain's CDR3 is CASSSGGGDTQYF. The CDR3 region has the DNA TGTGCCAGCAGCTCAGGGGGAGGAGATACGCAGTATTTT.

The chain employs TRBV11-2 and TRBJ2-1; tentatively, D is TRBD2 (6 bases). Germline values: CDR1 SGHAT, CDR2 FQNNGV. The CDR3 loop spans 13 amino acids. Trimming left V 5 bases short and J 8 bases short, with 13 bases between. Written as DNA, the CDR3 is TGTGCCAGCAGCCCCCTGTGGGGGGATGAGCAGTTCTTC. Translating gives CASSPLWGDEQFF.

This CDR3 reads CASSYTRGQNEAFF. CDR3 sequence (DNA): TGTGCCAGCAGTTACACAAGGGGACAGAATGAAGCTTTCTTT. The V call is TRBV6-5, the J call TRBJ1-1, with 7 bases lining up with TRBD1. The CDR3 is made up of 14 amino acids. In germline, CDR1 is MNHEY, CDR2 SVGAGI. V shed 2 bases, J shed 7 bases, and the junction held 7 bases outside the gene matches.

The chain couples TRBV5-1 to TRBJ2-1; 11 bases are a match to TRBD2. This CDR3 comprises 15 residues. The trim removed 4 bases at V and 5 bases at J, leaving 5 bases unmatched. Germline lookup yields CDR1 SGHRS and CDR2 YFSETQ. The CDR3 DNA is TGCGCCAGCAGCCCGGGACTAGCGGATGACAATGAGCAGTTCTTC. This sequence encodes CASSPGLADDNEQFF.

Turning to this clone: This sample includes further DNA sequences coding for the same CDR3. The rearrangement uses TRBV5-1 and TRBJ2-6; D is unresolved. The CDR3 totals 15 residues. Per germline, CDR1 SGHRS and CDR2 YFSETQ. V was shortened by 0 bases and J by 0 bases, with 4 bases between the two germline ends. The CDR3 DNA reads as TGCGCCAGCAGCTTGGCAGCCTCTGGGGCCAACGTCCTGACTTTC. It codes for CASSLAASGANVLTF.

This CDR3 reads CASGLADRNRDEQFF. Here the CDR3 DNA reads TGTGCTAGTGGTTTGGCCGACAGGAACCGGGATGAGCAGTTCTTC. V usage is TRBV12-5 and J usage is TRBJ2-1, with D tentatively TRBD1 (6 bases). Looked up from germline, CDR1 is LGHNT and CDR2 is FRNRAP. The V end lost 1 base, the J end lost 8 bases, and 15 bases lay between the germline ends. The CDR3 extends over 15 amino acids.

V is TRBV5-1 and J is TRBJ2-1; no firm D call. The CDR3 has 12 residues. The V end was cut by 6 bases, the J end by 0 bases, with 4 bases between. CDR1 SGHRS and CDR2 YFSETQ come from the germline V gene. The CDR3 DNA reads TGCGCCAGCAAAACCTCCTACAATGAGCAGTTCTTC. Translating it yields CASKTSYNEQFF. The full variable domain, completed using reference TRBV5-1 and TRBJ2-1, is KAGVTQTPRYLIKTRGQQVTLSCSPISGHRSVSWYQQTPGQGLQFLFEYFSETQRNKGNFPGRFSGRQFSNSRSEMNVSTLELGDSALYLCASKTSYNEQFFGPGTRLTVL.

This clone has just one count. V usage is TRBV7-2 and J usage is TRBJ1-4, with 7 bases that match TRBD1. CDR3 size: 17 residues. J lost 3 bases, V lost 2 bases, and 9 bases had no gene match. The germline CDR1 and CDR2 sequences are SGHTA and FQGNSA. The chain's CDR3 is CASSLIGTGAANEKLFF. The CDR3 coding sequence is TGTGCCAGCAGCTTAATAGGAACAGGGGCAGCTAATGAAAAACTGTTTTTT.

The J gene is TRBJ2-7, the V gene TRBV9; tentative D call: TRBD1 (6 bases). The V gene lost 2 bases and the J gene lost 6 bases, with 15 bases spanning the gap. Germline loops: CDR1 SGDLS, CDR2 YYNGEE. The CDR3 is made up of 14 amino acids. The DNA for the CDR3 is TGTGCCAGCAGCGTTGATACAGGGTTGCTCGAGCAGTACTTC. It specifies CASSVDTGLLEQYF.

Comments on this clone: An end of the junction does not agree with germline; a read error may underlie this. The J gene is TRBJ2-2, the V gene TRBV7-7; 7 bases match TRBD1. The CDR3 totals 15 residues. CDR1 is SSHAT and CDR2 is FNYEAQ in the germline V gene (reference sequence). The DNA of the CDR3 is TGTGCTAGCAGCCCCCGACAGGGTGGGACCGGGGAGCTGTTTTTT. Its protein product is CASSPRQGGTGELFF.

The CDR3 loop is CASSSGGPTGRYEQYF. In DNA, the CDR3 is TGTGCCAGCAGCTCGGGTGGACCGACAGGGAGGTACGAGCAGTACTTC. The chain has TRBV5-4 and TRBJ2-7; tentatively, D is TRBD1 (7 bases). With 3 bases removed from V and 4 bases from J, the gap between germline ends came to 20 bases. Germline CDR1 reads SGHNT; CDR2 reads YYREEE (reference sequence). The CDR3 is 16 residues long.

In the case of this clone: This CDR3 is missing its conserved last phenylalanine or tryptophan, likely due to a read error. It is unclear where the CDR3 begins or ends on the DNA, so no DNA is shown, and the CDR3 is as TCRdb lists it. The V gene is TRBV10-1, the J gene TRBJ1-4; the tabulated D call, TRBD1, remains unverified against the DNA. The CDR3 length equals 10 residues, ends included. From germline, CDR1 is WNHNN and CDR2 SYGVQD (reference sequence). This CDR3 reads CASIRQDFVV.

V is TRBV13 and J is TRBJ2-7, with D possibly called TRBD1 or TRBD2 (5 bases each). The germline gives CDR1 PRHDT, CDR2 FYEKMQ (reference sequence). V was pared by 5 bases and J by 6 bases, with 14 bases between. The CDR3 loop spans 13 amino acids. CDR3 DNA: TGTGCCAGCAGCCTCACAGGAGGTCTCGAGCAGTACTTC. It translates to CASSLTGGLEQYF. Complete variable domain (other parts from reference TRBV13 and TRBJ2-7): AAGVIQSPRHLIKEKRETATLKCYPIPRHDTVYWYQQGPGQDPQFLISFYEKMQSDKGSIPDRFSAQQFSDYHSELNMSSLELGDSALYFCASSLTGGLEQYFGPGTRLTVT.

V and J are TRBV6-5 and TRBJ2-1; 7 positions agree with TRBD2. Germline CDR1 is MNHEY and CDR2 is SVGAGI. Trimming at V came to 2 bases and at J to 12 bases, leaving 13 bases not matched to a gene. This CDR3 has 15 residues. The CDR3 spells CASSYEPGRSLAQFF. CDR3 DNA sequence: TGTGCCAGCAGTTACGAGCCCGGGAGGTCCCTTGCGCAGTTCTTC.

This chain uses TRBV28 with TRBJ2-3; D gene uncertain. CDR1 and CDR2 (germline): MDHEN, SYDVKM. CDR3 length: 13 amino acids. V gave up 7 bases and J gave up 0 bases, with 8 bases separating them. The CDR3 DNA sequence: TGTGCCAGCATGAACCCTAGCACAGATACGCAGTATTTT. Translated, it gives CASMNPSTDTQYF.

The J gene is TRBJ2-7, the V gene TRBV9; 9 positions agree with TRBD1. From germline, CDR1 is SGDLS and CDR2 YYNGEE. The ends lost 3 bases at V and 6 bases at J; junction bases unmatched: 10. This CDR3 is 15 amino acids long. CDR3 sequence (DNA): TGTGCCAGCAGCGCACTGGGGACAGGGCGTAGCGAGCAGTACTTC. It encodes CASSALGTGRSEQYF.

The CDR3 nucleotides are TGTGCCAGCAGCTTAACAGGGATGGGCTACGAGCAGTACTTC. It specifies CASSLTGMGYEQYF. The rearrangement uses TRBV7-2 and TRBJ2-7; weak D call: TRBD1 (6 bases). The germline V gene encodes CDR1 SGHTA and CDR2 FQGNSA. This CDR3 is 14 amino acids long. Trimming removed 2 bases at V and 3 bases at J, with 11 bases between.

The V call is TRBV4-1, the J call TRBJ2-7; possibly TRBD2 for D (8 bases). The CDR3 is made up of 18 amino acids. The germline CDR1 and CDR2 sequences are MGHRA and YSYEKL. V was pared by 4 bases and J by 3 bases, with 25 bases between. DNA for the CDR3: TGCGCCAGCAGCCGAAGATTAACCCACAGGGGACTAGACTACGAGCAGTACTTC. Its protein is CASSRRLTHRGLDYEQYF.

This rearrangement joins TRBV5-8 to TRBJ2-2; D is ambiguous. The germline V and J ends were trimmed by 3 bases and 5 bases, with 2 bases remaining between them. Germline V gives CDR1 SGHTS, CDR2 YDEGEE. The CDR3 consists of 11 residues. The CDR3 nucleotides are TGTGCCAGCAGCTGGACCGGGGAGCTGTTTTTT. It specifies CASSWTGELFF.

This rearrangement joins TRBV15 to TRBJ1-2, with D possibly matching TRBD1 (6 bases). The CDR3 covers 15 residues. Trimming cost V 5 bases and J 0 bases, with 13 bases left between them. Germline loops: CDR1 LNHNV, CDR2 YYDKDF (reference sequence). The DNA for the CDR3 is TGTGCCACCAGCGACGGACAGAGAGCTAACTATGGCTACACCTTC. The encoded protein is CATSDGQRANYGYTF.